The present T cell receptor (beta chain) was sequenced within a study of technical replicates of blood from several donors. The length of the CDR3 is 14 residues. Trimming took off 5 bases at V and 7 bases at J, with 15 bases between the two ends. The germline V gene has CDR1 MGHRA and CDR2 YSYEKL. The protocol was immunoSEQ multiplex PCR, while the TCRdb copy is restricted to in-frame clones and leaves out a portion. The sample holds around 83,000 clones, about 93% seen once. Source material: T cells isolated from PBMCs. This sequence originates from a human donor in good health. V is TRBV4-1 and J is TRBJ1-5; no reliable D call. The CDR3 nucleotides read TGCGCCAGCAGCGAAAACCAATTCCAGCAGCCCCAGCATTTT. This codes for CASSENQFQQPQHF.